Following are 18 T cell receptor beta chains from one sample sequenced in a study of regulatory T cells in long-lasting Graves disease. Construction of the TCR beta libraries employed iRepertoire HTBI primers in conjunction with Arm-PCR of CDR3 regions. TCRdb called the multiplex PCR reads again in MiXCR, with one record for every CDR3 protein. Altogether roughly 470,000 distinct CDR3 sequences are present, more than 20% being singletons, with the ten largest covering 7% to 10%. Time point of the sample: persistent/refractory GD, antithyroid drugs over 5 years with positive TRAb. Generation of the TCR library employed RNA extracted from PBMCs. The sequencing here drew on peripheral blood mononuclear cells (PBMCs), taken when the disease was refractory, from a patient treated with antithyroid drugs. The receptor source for this set is a female donor with Graves disease.

V and J are TRBV7-2 and TRBJ1-5; 9 bases align to TRBD1. Germline trimming cut 3 bases from V and 6 bases from J; bases unmatched to any gene: 9. Germline V gene sequence: CDR1 SGHTA, CDR2 FQGNSA. CDR3 length equals 16 residues. The CDR3 sequence: CASSLNDRGSPQPQHF. The CDR3, as DNA: TGTGCCAGCAGCTTGAACGACAGGGGGTCGCCTCAGCCCCAGCATTTT.

This rearrangement joins TRBV9 to TRBJ2-5, with D possibly TRBD2 on 5 matching bases. The CDR3 loop spans 13 amino acids. V lost 2 bases and J 5 bases, leaving 10 bases between the germline ends. Per the germline V gene, CDR1 is SGDLS and CDR2 is YYNGEE. CDR3 residues: CASSVIPGETQYF. For the CDR3, the DNA is TGTGCCAGCAGCGTTATACCGGGGGAGACCCAGTACTTC.

This clonotype was counted at least ten times. The genes are TRBV5-1 and TRBJ2-7, with D uncertain. CDR1 is SGHRS and CDR2 is YFSETQ in the germline V gene. V gave up 4 bases and J gave up 3 bases, with 8 bases separating them. CDR3 length: 12 residues. The CDR3 DNA sequence: TGCGCCAGCAGCCCTGGGGACTACGAGCAGTACTTC. It translates to CASSPGDYEQYF. The full variable domain, its missing parts supplied by reference TRBV5-1 and TRBJ2-7, is KAGVTQTPRYLIKTRGQQVTLSCSPISGHRSVSWYQQTPGQGLQFLFEYFSETQRNKGNFPGRFSGRQFSNSRSEMNVSTLELGDSALYLCASSPGDYEQYFGPGTRLTVT.

Many counts were recorded for this clonotype. The rearrangement uses TRBV27 and TRBJ2-5; D could derive from TRBD1 or TRBD2 (5 bases each). The germline V gene has CDR1 MNHEY and CDR2 SMNVEV (reference sequence). The CDR3 is made up of 14 amino acids. The germline V and J ends were trimmed by 4 bases and 7 bases, with 16 bases remaining between them. The CDR3 loop is CASSSSRDRGTQYF. CDR3 nucleotides: TGTGCCAGCAGTTCGTCTCGGGACCGGGGGACCCAGTACTTC.

The chain is built from TRBV19 and TRBJ2-2, with 7 bases aligning to TRBD1. From germline, CDR1 is LNHDA and CDR2 SQIVND (reference sequence). V was clipped by 5 bases and J by 6 bases; unmatched bases: 6. The CDR3 has 14 residues. DNA of the CDR3: TGTGCCAGTAGTGACTACAGGGGATCCGGGGAGCTGTTTTTT. Residues: CASSDYRGSGELFF.

For this clonotype: An end of the junction does not agree with germline; a read error may underlie this. The gene calls are TRBV20-1 and TRBJ2-5, with 10 bases matching TRBD2. Germline V gene lookup returns CDR1 DFQATT and CDR2 SNEGSKA (reference sequence). There are 13 residues in the CDR3. CDR3 sequence (DNA): TGCAGCGACGGGACTAGCGATGGAGAGACCCAGCACTTC. It specifies CSDGTSDGETQHF.

This clonotype was seen a few times. The chain uses TRBV27 and TRBJ2-7; 7 nucleotides line up with TRBD1. CDR3 length: 14 amino acids. V lost 3 bases to trimming and J lost 0 bases; unmatched junction nucleotides: 2. Per the germline V gene, CDR1 is MNHEY and CDR2 is SMNVEV (reference sequence). The CDR3 DNA sequence: TGTGCCAGCAGTTTTCAGGGGGACTCCTACGAGCAGTACTTC. Encoded protein: CASSFQGDSYEQYF.

This clonotype was seen a handful of times. The chain carries TRBV29-1 and TRBJ2-5; 9 bases are a match to TRBD2. Germline V gives CDR1 SQVTM, CDR2 ANQGSEA. V shed 2 bases and J 1 base; nucleotides not matched to a gene: 5. The length of the CDR3 is 15 residues. CDR3 bases: TGCAGCGTTGAAAAGAGCGGGAGGTTCCAAGAGACCCAGTACTTC. This translates into CSVEKSGRFQETQYF.

This clonotype was found many times. This chain links TRBV5-1 with TRBJ1-1; D unclear. CDR1 and CDR2 (germline): SGHRS, YFSETQ. This CDR3 comprises 16 residues. Trimming took off 4 bases at V and 1 base at J, with 17 bases between the two ends. The CDR3 DNA follows: TGCGCCAGCAGCCCTGCCCACGAAGGGAAGAACACTGAAGCTTTCTTT. It encodes CASSPAHEGKNTEAFF.

This clonotype turned up a few times. This chain joins TRBV29-1 and TRBJ1-6, with a possible D match to TRBD1 (5 bases). Trimming took off 4 bases at V and 10 bases at J, with 20 bases between the two ends. Germline V CDR1 and CDR2: SQVTM, ANQGSEA. The CDR3 runs to 15 residues. The CDR3 DNA follows: TGCAGCGTTGCTTTTCACGCAGGGCTTATCTCACCCCTCCACTTT. It specifies CSVAFHAGLISPLHF.

The chain carries TRBV5-4 and TRBJ2-7; 8 bases are shared with TRBD2. The germline V gene has CDR1 SGHNT and CDR2 YYREEE (reference sequence). With V trimmed by 0 bases and J by 1 base, 6 bases remained unmatched. The CDR3 is 16 residues long. The CDR3 nucleotides read TGTGCCAGCAGCTTGGAACTAGCGGCCTCATCCTACGAGCAGTACTTC. It translates to CASSLELAASSYEQYF.

The chain links TRBV28 to TRBJ2-3, with 8 nucleotides matching TRBD1. There are 15 residues in the CDR3. Trimming took 5 bases from V and 6 from J; bases not matched to a gene: 10. Germline CDR1 is MDHEN and CDR2 is SYDVKM. The CDR3 is CASSPWTGPGDTQYF. For the CDR3, the DNA is TGTGCCAGCAGTCCTTGGACAGGGCCCGGGGATACGCAGTATTTT.

Here the CDR3 reads CASGRQTGDTQYF. CDR3 nucleotides: TGTGCCAGCGGCCGACAGACGGGGGATACGCAGTATTTT. The V and J genes are TRBV2 and TRBJ2-3; D assignment may be TRBD1 or TRBD2 (5 bases each). Germline V gives CDR1 SNHLY, CDR2 FYNNEI. V was trimmed by 8 bases and J by 6 bases, leaving 15 bases between them. This CDR3 spans 13 amino acids.

This clonotype was observed a single time. This chain uses TRBV4-1 with TRBJ2-2, with TRBD1 matching over 8 bases. V dropped 3 bases and J dropped 7; count of bases not matched to a gene: 4. CDR1 MGHRA and CDR2 YSYEKL come from the germline V gene. The CDR3 sequence is 14 residues long. In DNA, the CDR3 is TGCGCCAGCAGCCATCCCGGACAGGGCGGGGAGCTGTTTTTT. Its translation: CASSHPGQGGELFF.

This clonotype was recorded at least ten times. V is TRBV19 and J is TRBJ1-2; D remains unclear. The CDR3 covers 12 residues. V dropped 5 bases and J dropped 2 bases, with 6 bases sitting between them. Germline CDR1 LNHDA, CDR2 SQIVND (reference sequence). The CDR3: CASSLRNYGYTF. DNA for the CDR3: TGTGCCAGTAGTCTACGGAACTATGGCTACACCTTC.

The V call is TRBV6-1, the J call TRBJ2-2; no clear D. There are 13 residues in the CDR3. CDR1 is MNHNS and CDR2 is SASEGT in the germline V gene. V lost 8 bases and J 1 base, leaving 8 bases between the germline ends. The CDR3 DNA sequence: TGTGCCAGCGTAAGCGTGAACACCGGGGAGCTGTTTTTT. It translates to CASVSVNTGELFF.

The chain has TRBV12-3 or TRBV12-4 and TRBJ1-4; D remains unclear. The germline V and J ends were trimmed by 5 bases and 0 bases, with 10 bases remaining between them. This CDR3 spans 15 amino acids. The CDR3 loop reads CASSPGPSTNEKLFF. In DNA form, the CDR3 reads TGTGCCAGCAGTCCCGGTCCTTCAACTAATGAAAAACTGTTTTTT.

At least ten counts were recorded for this clonotype. The chain couples TRBV24-1 to TRBJ1-5; D unclear. The CDR3 is 12 amino acids. Germline lookup yields CDR1 KGHDR and CDR2 SFDVKD. V was trimmed by 2 bases and J by 4 bases, leaving 2 bases between them. In DNA, the CDR3 is TGTGCCACCAGTGATTCAAATCAGCCCCAGCATTTT. Translating it yields CATSDSNQPQHF.